The clone carrying this T cell receptor beta chain showed up just a few times. This record comes from a study of human T cells and chemical hapten exposure. Germline lookup yields CDR1 MNHEY and CDR2 SMNVEV (reference sequence). The V and J ends lost 5 bases and 5 bases respectively, with 15 bases between them. The CDR3 is made up of 14 amino acids. The time point: pre-sensitization, week 0. Indicated treatment: therapeutic diphenylcyclopropenone sensitization with weekly scalp DPC. TCRdb analysed the RACE reads with MiXCR anew, one entry per CDR3 protein. The profile shows about 290,000 distinct CDR3 sequences, almost 8% of them singletons.

The specimen comprised whole blood, sampled in connection with sensitization to the hapten diphenylcyclopropenone (DPC). This TCR derives from a man in his late teens or twenties with alopecia areata. Some clones in this sample may be carry-over from other donors' samples. The rearrangement links TRBV27 to TRBJ1-2; TRBD1 might be the D (5 bases). Here the CDR3 DNA reads TGTGCCAGCAGTCCAGCCGGGGCGGATTATGGCTACACCTTC. This translates into CASSPAGADYGYTF.